Ten or more counts support the clone carrying this T cell receptor (beta chain). Other DNA sequences within the sample encode an identical CDR3. The sample comes from a study of shared clonotypes between healthy human individuals. Clones were read by immunoSEQ multiplex PCR, and TCRdb kept only the in-frame ones, dropping some. The data hold over 850,000 clones, with 70% to 80% observed a single time. Into CD45RA+ naive and CD45RA-negative memory subsets, the CD4+ cells were split. Trimming pared 1 base from V and 6 bases from J, leaving 10 bases between. This CDR3 contains 13 residues. Germline CDR1 and CDR2: SNHLY and FYNNEI.

V and J are TRBV2 and TRBJ2-7, with D possibly being TRBD1 or TRBD2 (6 bases each). Source material: memory CD4+ T cells from PBMCs. Regarding subset: CD45RA-negative fraction. The sequence derives from a man aged 18-30 years in good health. Some clones in this sample may be carry-over from other donors' samples. This chain's CDR3 is CASSEGGAIEQYF. In DNA form, the CDR3 reads TGTGCCAGCAGTGAAGGGGGGGCTATCGAGCAGTACTTC.